This TCR beta chain was recovered during a study of blood T cell repertoires in COVID-19. Clones were read by immunoSEQ multiplex PCR, and TCRdb kept only the in-frame ones, dropping some. The sample holds 250,000 or so clones; more than 70% are singletons and the top ten take around 0.98%. This CDR3 region has 16 residues. The germline V gene encodes CDR1 SGDLS and CDR2 YYNGEE. V was cut by 4 bases and J by 0 bases, with 15 bases left in between. This clone has only one observation. V is TRBV9 and J is TRBJ2-3, with a weak D call TRBD2 (6 bases). This receptor was obtained from a woman in her 40s who had recovered from COVID-19. Sequenced: peripheral blood. DNA for the CDR3: TGTGCCAGCAGCATCACCTGGAGGGCTAGCACAGATACGCAGTATTTT. Its protein is CASSITWRASTDTQYF. Looking up the rest from reference TRBV9 and TRBJ2-3 gives the full variable domain: DSGVTQTPKHLITATGQRVTLRCSPRSGDLSVYWYQQSLDQGLQFLIQYYNGEERAKGNILERFSAQQFPDLHSELNLSSLELGDSALYFCASSITWRASTDTQYFGPGTRLTVL.